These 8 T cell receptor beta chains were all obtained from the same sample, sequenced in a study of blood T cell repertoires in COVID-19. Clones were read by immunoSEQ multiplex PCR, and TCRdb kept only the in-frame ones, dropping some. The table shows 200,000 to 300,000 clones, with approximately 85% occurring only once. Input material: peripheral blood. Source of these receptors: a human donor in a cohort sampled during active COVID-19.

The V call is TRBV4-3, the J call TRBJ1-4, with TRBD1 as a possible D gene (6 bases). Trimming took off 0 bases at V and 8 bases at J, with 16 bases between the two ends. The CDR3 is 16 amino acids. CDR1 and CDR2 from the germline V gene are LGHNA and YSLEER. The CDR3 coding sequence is TGCGCCAGCAGCCAAGAAGGGCGCAGGGGCCGCGAAAAACTGTTTTTT. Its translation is CASSQEGRRGREKLFF.

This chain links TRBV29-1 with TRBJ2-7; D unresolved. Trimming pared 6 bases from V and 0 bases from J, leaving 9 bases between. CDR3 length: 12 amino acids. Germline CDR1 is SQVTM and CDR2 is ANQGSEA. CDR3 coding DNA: TGCAGCGTCCGACACGGCTCCTACGAGCAGTACTTC. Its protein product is CSVRHGSYEQYF.

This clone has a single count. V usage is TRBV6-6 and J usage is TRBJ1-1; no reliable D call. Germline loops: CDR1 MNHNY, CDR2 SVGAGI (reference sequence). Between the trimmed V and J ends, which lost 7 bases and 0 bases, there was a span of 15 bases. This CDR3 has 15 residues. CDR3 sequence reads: CASTTAQTLNTEAFF. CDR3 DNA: TGTGCCAGCACCACGGCACAGACGCTGAACACTGAAGCTTTCTTT.

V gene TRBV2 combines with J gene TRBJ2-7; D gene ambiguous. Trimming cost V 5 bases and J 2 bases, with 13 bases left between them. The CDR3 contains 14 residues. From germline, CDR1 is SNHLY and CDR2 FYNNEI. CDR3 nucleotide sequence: TGTGCCAGCAGTCGGATGACGGGTCCCTACGAGCAGTACTTC. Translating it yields CASSRMTGPYEQYF.

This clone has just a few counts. CDR3 nucleotides: TGCGCCAGCAGCCAAGATACCGGGTATCCTGGAAACACCATATATTTT. Residues: CASSQDTGYPGNTIYF. This chain joins TRBV4-3 and TRBJ1-3, with D unresolved. Germline assignment: CDR1 LGHNA and CDR2 YSLEER. CDR3 length: 16 amino acids. V lost 0 bases to trimming and J lost 2 bases, with 11 bases between them.

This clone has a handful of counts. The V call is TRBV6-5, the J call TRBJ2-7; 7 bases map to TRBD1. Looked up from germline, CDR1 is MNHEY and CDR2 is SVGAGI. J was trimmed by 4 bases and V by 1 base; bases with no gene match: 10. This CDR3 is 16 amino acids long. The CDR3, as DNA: TGTGCCAGCAGTTACTACCGCCGGGACAGAGGATACGAGCAGTACTTC. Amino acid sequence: CASSYYRRDRGYEQYF.

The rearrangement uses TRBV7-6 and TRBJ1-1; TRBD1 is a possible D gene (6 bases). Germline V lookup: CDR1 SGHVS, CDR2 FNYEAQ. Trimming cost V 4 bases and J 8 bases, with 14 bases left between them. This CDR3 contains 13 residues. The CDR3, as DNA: TGTGCCAGCAGCTCCTCCGGGACACTCGAAGCTTTCTTT. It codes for CASSSSGTLEAFF.

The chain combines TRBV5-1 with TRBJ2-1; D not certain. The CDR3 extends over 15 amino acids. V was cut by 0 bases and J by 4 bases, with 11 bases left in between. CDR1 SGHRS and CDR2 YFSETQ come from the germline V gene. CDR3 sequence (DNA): TGCGCCAGCAGCTTGGAATCCAGTCTTTACAATGAGCAGTTCTTC. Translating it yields CASSLESSLYNEQFF. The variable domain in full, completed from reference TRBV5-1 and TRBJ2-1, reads KAGVTQTPRYLIKTRGQQVTLSCSPISGHRSVSWYQQTPGQGLQFLFEYFSETQRNKGNFPGRFSGRQFSNSRSEMNVSTLELGDSALYLCASSLESSLYNEQFFGPGTRLTVL.